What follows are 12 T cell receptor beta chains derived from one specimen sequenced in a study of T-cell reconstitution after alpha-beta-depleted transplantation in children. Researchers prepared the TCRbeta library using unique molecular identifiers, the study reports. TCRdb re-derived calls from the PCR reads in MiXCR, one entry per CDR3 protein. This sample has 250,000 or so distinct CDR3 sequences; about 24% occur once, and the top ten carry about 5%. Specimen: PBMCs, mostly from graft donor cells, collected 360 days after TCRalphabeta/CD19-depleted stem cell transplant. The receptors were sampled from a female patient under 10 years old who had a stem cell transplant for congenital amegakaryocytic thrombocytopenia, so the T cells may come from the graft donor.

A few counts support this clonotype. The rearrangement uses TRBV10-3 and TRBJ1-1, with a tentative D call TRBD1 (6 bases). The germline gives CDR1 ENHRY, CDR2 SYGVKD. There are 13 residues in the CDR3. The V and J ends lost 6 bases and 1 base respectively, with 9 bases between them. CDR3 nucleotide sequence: TGTGCCATCAGCAGGACAGAGAACACTGAAGCTTTCTTT. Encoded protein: CAISRTENTEAFF.

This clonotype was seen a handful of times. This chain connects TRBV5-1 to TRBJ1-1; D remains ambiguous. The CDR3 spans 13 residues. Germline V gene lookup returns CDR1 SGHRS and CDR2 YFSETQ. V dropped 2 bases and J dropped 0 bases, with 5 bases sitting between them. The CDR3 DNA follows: TGCGCCAGCAGCTTTGAATTGAACACTGAAGCTTTCTTT. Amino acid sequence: CASSFELNTEAFF. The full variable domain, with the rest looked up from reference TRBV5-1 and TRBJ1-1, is KAGVTQTPRYLIKTRGQQVTLSCSPISGHRSVSWYQQTPGQGLQFLFEYFSETQRNKGNFPGRFSGRQFSNSRSEMNVSTLELGDSALYLCASSFELNTEAFFGQGTRLTVV.

CDR3 coding DNA: TGTGCCAGCAGTTATTTCCACATATCCTACAATGAGCAGTTCTTC. Residues: CASSYFHISYNEQFF. This chain joins TRBV6-2 or TRBV6-3 and TRBJ2-1; D is undetermined. Germline V lookup: CDR1 MNHEY, CDR2 SVGEGT. There are 15 residues in the CDR3. Trimming cost V 3 bases and J 1 base, with 10 bases left between them.

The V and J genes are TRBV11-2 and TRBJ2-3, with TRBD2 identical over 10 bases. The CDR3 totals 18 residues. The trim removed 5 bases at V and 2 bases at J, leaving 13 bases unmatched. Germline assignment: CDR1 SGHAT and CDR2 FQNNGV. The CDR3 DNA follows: TGTGCCAGCAGCCAGACTAGCGGGTCCTCCTCTTTCACAGATACGCAGTATTTT. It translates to CASSQTSGSSSFTDTQYF.

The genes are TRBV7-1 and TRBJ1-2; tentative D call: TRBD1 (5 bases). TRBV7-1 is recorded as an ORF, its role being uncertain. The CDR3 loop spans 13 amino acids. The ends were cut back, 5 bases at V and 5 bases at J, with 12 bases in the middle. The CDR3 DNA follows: TGTGCCAGCAGCCGAGACAGTCTATATGGCTACACCTTC. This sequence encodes CASSRDSLYGYTF.

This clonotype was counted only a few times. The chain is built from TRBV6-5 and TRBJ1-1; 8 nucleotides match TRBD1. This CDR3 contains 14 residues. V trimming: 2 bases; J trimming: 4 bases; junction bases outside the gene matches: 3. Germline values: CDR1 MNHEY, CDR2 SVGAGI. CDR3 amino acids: CASSYGQGGTEAFF. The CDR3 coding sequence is TGTGCCAGCAGTTACGGACAGGGTGGCACTGAAGCTTTCTTT.

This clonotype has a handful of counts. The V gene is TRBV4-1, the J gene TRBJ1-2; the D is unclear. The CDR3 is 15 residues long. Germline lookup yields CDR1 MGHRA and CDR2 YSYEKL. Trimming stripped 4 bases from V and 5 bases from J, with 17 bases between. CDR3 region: CASSPQVLRGYGYTF. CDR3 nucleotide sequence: TGCGCCAGCAGCCCCCAGGTTCTCCGAGGGTATGGCTACACCTTC.

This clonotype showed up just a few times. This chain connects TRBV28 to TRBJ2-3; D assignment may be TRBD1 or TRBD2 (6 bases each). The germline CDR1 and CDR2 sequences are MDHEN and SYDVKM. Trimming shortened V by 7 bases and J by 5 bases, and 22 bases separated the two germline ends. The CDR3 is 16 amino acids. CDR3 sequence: CASTQGTADYKDTQYF. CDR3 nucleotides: TGTGCCAGCACCCAGGGGACTGCCGACTATAAAGATACGCAGTATTTT.

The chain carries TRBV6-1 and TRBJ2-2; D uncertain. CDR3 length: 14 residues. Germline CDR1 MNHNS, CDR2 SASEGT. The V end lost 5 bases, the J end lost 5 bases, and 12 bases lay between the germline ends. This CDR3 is CASSHLHGTGELFF. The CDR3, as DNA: TGTGCCAGCAGTCATCTACACGGAACCGGGGAGCTGTTTTTT.

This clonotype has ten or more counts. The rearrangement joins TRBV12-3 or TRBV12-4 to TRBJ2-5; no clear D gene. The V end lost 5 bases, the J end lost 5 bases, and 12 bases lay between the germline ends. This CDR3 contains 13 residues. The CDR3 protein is CASSRALGETQYF. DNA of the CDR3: TGTGCCAGCAGTCGGGCCTTAGGGGAGACCCAGTACTTC.

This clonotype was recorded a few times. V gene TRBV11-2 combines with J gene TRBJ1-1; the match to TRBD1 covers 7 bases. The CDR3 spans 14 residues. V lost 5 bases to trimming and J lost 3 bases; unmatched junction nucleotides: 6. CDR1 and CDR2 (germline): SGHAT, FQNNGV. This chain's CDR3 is CASSLRDRYTEAFF. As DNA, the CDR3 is TGTGCCAGCAGCCTCCGGGACAGATACACTGAAGCTTTCTTT. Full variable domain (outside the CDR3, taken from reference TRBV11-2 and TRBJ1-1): EAGVAQSPRYKIIEKRQSVAFWCNPISGHATLYWYQQILGQGPKLLIQFQNNGVVDDSQLPKDRFSAERLKGVDSTLKIQPAKLEDSAVYLCASSLRDRYTEAFFGQGTRLTVV.

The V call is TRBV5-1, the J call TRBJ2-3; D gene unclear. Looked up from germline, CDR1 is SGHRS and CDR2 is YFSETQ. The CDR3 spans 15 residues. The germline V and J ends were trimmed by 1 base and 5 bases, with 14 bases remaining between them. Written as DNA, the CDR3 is TGCGCCAGCAGCTTGCTGGCGGCAGGTCGAGATACGCAGTATTTT. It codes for CASSLLAAGRDTQYF.